These 20 T cell receptor beta chains share one sample of origin, sequenced in a study of blood T cells in healthy people across ages (dated by TCRdb to 2013 to 2016). Library prep was done by 5' RACE. Data came from an Illumina HiSeq 2500. A second roughly 6 to 11 cycle PCR used a sample-barcoded 5' primer and a J-beta primer mix. Through fastp at Q25 and MiXCR, TCRdb rebuilt clones from the public reads, retaining in-frame beta chains. Every CDR3 protein is listed once, alongside the most common genes and DNA of its rows. The sample data list around 990,000 distinct CDR3 sequences, and 30% to 40% of these were observed just once. Over 10% of the sample comes from the top ten. The sequenced sample consisted of blood. The receptors here all came from a man aged 18-30 years in good health.

CDR3 bases: TGTGCCAGCACCCTGGACAGGACTAACTATGGCTACACCTTC. Translating gives CASTLDRTNYGYTF. This sequence joins TRBV6-2 or TRBV6-3 and TRBJ1-2; 7 bases map to TRBD1. There are 14 residues in the CDR3. Germline values: CDR1 MNHEY, CDR2 SVGEGT. Germline trimming cut 7 bases from V and 0 bases from J; bases unmatched to any gene: 5.

The table lists this clonotype with a few counts. The CDR3 DNA sequence: TGTGCCAGCAGCCGTGATGAGGGGTACTATGGCTACACCTTC. It yields the protein CASSRDEGYYGYTF. V usage is TRBV12-3 or TRBV12-4 and J usage is TRBJ1-2; TRBD1 is a possible D gene (5 bases). Trimming shortened V by 6 bases and J by 3 bases, and 14 bases separated the two germline ends. The CDR3 sequence is 14 residues long.

The rearrangement uses TRBV20-1 and TRBJ1-2, with TRBD1 as a possible D gene (5 bases). The V gene lost 3 bases and the J gene lost 8 bases, with 16 bases spanning the gap. The CDR3 runs to 13 residues. The germline V gene encodes CDR1 DFQATT and CDR2 SNEGSKA (reference sequence). The CDR3 spells CSASPTDWGGYTF. The CDR3 nucleotides read TGCAGTGCTAGCCCGACAGATTGGGGCGGCTACACCTTC.

In its sample, this clonotype was seen a few times. The genes are TRBV7-2 and TRBJ2-3, with a possible D match to TRBD1 (5 bases). The CDR3 spans 15 residues. The V and J ends lost 3 bases and 3 bases respectively, with 13 bases between them. Germline V gene sequence: CDR1 SGHTA, CDR2 FQGNSA. The CDR3 protein is CASSLRMGQTDTQYF. The CDR3 nucleotides read TGTGCCAGCAGCTTGAGGATGGGGCAGACAGATACGCAGTATTTT.

Only a few counts were recorded for this clonotype. This chain connects TRBV5-6 to TRBJ2-1, with 12 bases fitting TRBD2. Germline V gene data show CDR1 as SGHDT and CDR2 as YYEEEE. The CDR3 has 14 residues. The V gene end was trimmed by 3 bases and the J gene end by 15 bases; junction bases not matched to a gene: 10. The chain's CDR3 is CASSYLAGGPVTFF. As DNA, the CDR3 is TGTGCCAGCAGCTACCTAGCGGGGGGGCCAGTAACGTTCTTC.

This clonotype was counted only a few times. The chain combines TRBV6-2 or TRBV6-3 with TRBJ2-5; D is unclear. CDR1 and CDR2 from the germline V gene are MNHEY and SVGEGT. This CDR3 comprises 15 residues. Trimming took off 0 bases at V and 3 bases at J, with 11 bases between the two ends. Here the CDR3 DNA reads TGTGCCAGCAGTTACTCGATACGCCCGGAAGAGACCCAGTACTTC. It yields the protein CASSYSIRPEETQYF.

The V call is TRBV12-3 or TRBV12-4, the J call TRBJ2-7, with TRBD1 matching 9 bases. This CDR3 has 15 amino acids. Germline trimming cut 5 bases from V and 3 bases from J; bases unmatched to any gene: 8. CDR3 nucleotides: TGTGCCAGCAGTCCCCGGACAGGGGCCGACTACGAGCAGTACTTC. It specifies CASSPRTGADYEQYF.

The rearrangement joins TRBV10-1 to TRBJ1-2; D ambiguous. The CDR3 sequence is 12 residues long. CDR1 is WNHNN and CDR2 is SYGVQD in the germline V gene (reference sequence). The V and J ends lost 2 bases and 6 bases respectively, with 7 bases between them. Here the CDR3 reads CASSEDTDGYTF. CDR3 coding DNA: TGCGCCAGCAGTGAGGACACCGATGGCTACACCTTC.

The V and J genes are TRBV6-6 and TRBJ2-1; D not resolved. The DNA end is more similar to TRBJ2-7, so the J call may be wrong. This CDR3 spans 14 amino acids. Per the germline V gene, CDR1 is MNHNY and CDR2 is SVGAGI (reference sequence). CDR3: CASNIDSSYNEQYF. CDR3 DNA sequence: TGTGCCAGCAATATTGATAGCTCCTACAATGAGCAGTACTTC.

This chain connects TRBV6-6 to TRBJ1-1; D is perhaps TRBD1 (5 bases). The germline V gene has CDR1 MNHNY and CDR2 SVGAGI (reference sequence). CDR3 size: 15 residues. Trimming left V 6 bases short and J 5 bases short, with 19 bases between. Here the CDR3 reads CASSTLQDLGTEAFF. The CDR3 nucleotides read TGTGCCAGCAGCACACTACAGGATTTAGGGACTGAAGCTTTCTTT.

V and J are TRBV21-1 and TRBJ1-6. TRBV21-1 is flagged as a pseudogene. CDR3 length: 16 amino acids. The CDR3 DNA reads TGTGCCAGCAGCAAAGCACCGAGCTCCTATAATTCACCCCTCCACTTT. It codes for CASSKAPSSYNSPLHF.

The chain couples TRBV7-2 to TRBJ2-5; D perhaps matches TRBD2 (6 bases). The DNA end is a closer match to TRBJ2-4, so the J assignment may be wrong. Germline loops: CDR1 SGHTA, CDR2 FQGNSA. The CDR3 has 13 residues. This CDR3 is CASSRDFLNIQYF. The CDR3 DNA sequence: TGTGCCAGCAGCCGGGACTTCTTAAACATTCAGTACTTC.

J is TRBJ2-6 and V is TRBV7-2; TRBD1 agrees at 8 bases. V trimming: 5 bases; J trimming: 3 bases; junction bases outside the gene matches: 9. CDR3 size: 17 residues. Germline V gene data show CDR1 as SGHTA and CDR2 as FQGNSA. For the CDR3, the DNA is TGTGCCAGCAGCCTGGGGCAGGGGGCTTTTGGGGCCAACGTCCTGACTTTC. Protein product: CASSLGQGAFGANVLTF.

CDR3 nucleotide sequence: TGTGCCAGCAGTTTAAGAGGGGGCGGCCAAGAGACCCAGTACTTC. Its protein product is CASSLRGGGQETQYF. V is TRBV12-3 or TRBV12-4 and J is TRBJ2-5; 7 bases align to TRBD1. The CDR3 covers 15 residues. J lost 1 base, V lost 2 bases, and 4 bases had no gene match.

The chain employs TRBV7-2 and TRBJ1-2; perhaps TRBD1 as D (6 bases). The CDR3 spans 16 residues. Trimming left V 3 bases short and J 2 bases short, with 16 bases between. Looked up from germline, CDR1 is SGHTA and CDR2 is FQGNSA. This CDR3 is CASSFLWTEHNYGYTF. The CDR3 DNA reads as TGTGCCAGCAGCTTCCTCTGGACAGAACACAACTATGGCTACACCTTC. Full variable domain (rest looked up from reference TRBV7-2 and TRBJ1-2): GAGVSQSPSNKVTEKGKDVELRCDPISGHTALYWYRQSLGQGLEFLIYFQGNSAPDKSGLPSDRFSAERTGGSVSTLTIQRTQQEDSAVYLCASSFLWTEHNYGYTFGSGTRLTVV.

A note on this clonotype: A much more abundant neighbour one base away suggests this may be a read error. V gene TRBV29-1 combines with J gene TRBJ2-1; tentative D call: TRBD1 (5 bases). The CDR3 has 12 amino acids. Germline CDR1 reads SQVTM; CDR2 reads ANQGSEA. Trimming took off 3 bases at V and 12 bases at J, with 15 bases between the two ends. The CDR3 DNA reads TGCAGCGTTGATCCTGCAGGGCGGTCGCAGTTCTTC. Its translation is CSVDPAGRSQFF.

V is TRBV7-9 and J is TRBJ2-3; the match to TRBD2 covers 12 bases. The germline gives CDR1 SEHNR, CDR2 FQNEAQ (reference sequence). Trimming took 2 bases from V and 10 from J; bases not matched to a gene: 22. The CDR3 has 20 amino acids. CDR3 coding DNA: TGTGCCAGCAGCTTACGACTGGCTGGGACTAGCGGGCCACGTGAGGATGCGCAGTATTTT. Translation: CASSLRLAGTSGPREDAQYF.

This clonotype came up a few times. The chain carries TRBV29-1 and TRBJ2-5, with a weak D call TRBD2 (7 bases). The CDR3 is 12 residues long. V lost 7 bases, J lost 10 bases, and 19 bases lay in between. Germline values: CDR1 SQVTM, CDR2 ANQGSEA. The CDR3 loop reads CSAEGGARGQYF. CDR3 nucleotide sequence: TGCAGCGCCGAAGGGGGGGCGCGGGGCCAGTACTTC.

The chain is built from TRBV27 and TRBJ1-1; D unresolved. The CDR3 consists of 15 residues. CDR1 MNHEY and CDR2 SMNVEV come from the germline V gene (reference sequence). V was trimmed by 0 bases and J by 6 bases, leaving 14 bases between them. CDR3 amino acids: CASSLSGVSFSEAFF. CDR3 nucleotides: TGTGCCAGCAGTTTATCGGGAGTTAGCTTCTCTGAAGCTTTCTTT.

V usage is TRBV3-1 and J usage is TRBJ2-7, with D possibly TRBD2 on 7 matching bases. V lost 8 bases and J 6 bases, leaving 11 bases between the germline ends. Germline values: CDR1 LGHDT, CDR2 YNNKEL (reference sequence). The CDR3 length is 11 residues. For the CDR3, the DNA is TGTGCCAGCCGGGGGGCGGGCGAGCAGTACTTC. Its protein is CASRGAGEQYF.